Listed below are T cell receptor beta chains from one sample, sequenced in a study of OX40 agonist ivuxolimab in advanced cancers. Assay: immunoSEQ multiplex PCR; the TCRdb copy retains only in-frame clones and omits some. The sample contains under 8,500 clones, about 80% of which appear only once. The sequenced sample was CD4+ or CD8+ T cells sorted from blood, obtained in a trial of the OX40 agonist ivuxolimab. The receptors stem from an adult with an advanced solid tumor such as melanoma, head and neck, liver or kidney cancer. Both conserved end residues are trimmed from each CDR3. Each record gives: CDR3 protein, J gene, V gene, D gene, clone size. A D gene is named only where the DNA matches it firmly. Only some rows state a clone size, as once, few, many or a class for expanded clones.

ASSFGGVNTGELF TRBJ2-2 TRBV7-9 - -
ASSIVPGPGNTIY TRBJ1-3 TRBV19 - few
ASSLDHPEAF TRBJ1-1 TRBV7-9 - -
AIRATSGANTGELF TRBJ2-2 TRBV10-3 TRBD2 -
ASSDRGLSYEQY TRBJ2-7 TRBV10-2 TRBD1 -
ASSALFHELSQY TRBJ2-4 TRBV19 - -
ASSLAAGFSTEAF TRBJ1-1 TRBV5-6 - -
ASSPDPTDNYGYT TRBJ1-2 TRBV4-3 - large
ASSLAGSLDEQY TRBJ2-7 TRBV7-9 - -
ASGADRGITYNEQF TRBJ2-1 TRBV27 - -
ASSQGDSNQPQH TRBJ1-5 TRBV19 - -
ASSSDTYQPQH TRBJ1-5 TRBV7-6 - -
ASSWVRTDTQY TRBJ2-3 TRBV11-3 - -
ASGLVLGDTQY TRBJ2-3 TRBV12-5 - -
ASSGEWVEQF TRBJ2-1 TRBV19 - -
ASSVGGTGELF TRBJ2-2 TRBV9 - once
ASSLEGDDEQF TRBJ2-1 TRBV5-5 - -
ASSDHSASNHVGNYGYT TRBJ1-2 TRBV9 - -
ASIDRVYEQY TRBJ2-7 TRBV2 TRBD1 -
ASSQDPDRGVTEAF TRBJ1-1 TRBV4-2 TRBD1 medium-sized
ASSSRETGELF TRBJ2-2 TRBV7-9 - -
ASSQEDRGGYSNQPQH TRBJ1-5 TRBV4-2 TRBD1 -
ASSYSTGGYEQY TRBJ2-7 TRBV6-5 TRBD1 few
ASSQAVGVGQGGFGYT TRBJ1-2 TRBV4-1 TRBD1 -
ASSPETGGVETQY TRBJ2-5 TRBV4-3 TRBD1 -
ASSPPWGGNINEQY TRBJ2-7 TRBV7-9 TRBD2 -
ASSLGTGNYGYT TRBJ1-2 TRBV13 - medium-sized
ASSTPQETQY TRBJ2-5 TRBV5-1 - once
ASSMVRGGDNEQF TRBJ2-1 TRBV19 TRBD1 -
ASSLEGTGGTGANVLT TRBJ2-6 TRBV7-3 TRBD1 -
ASSLGQGQGEETQY TRBJ2-5 TRBV7-8 TRBD1 -
ASTSGGVNYGYT TRBJ1-2 TRBV9 - -
ASRASLGEF TRBJ2-1 TRBV27 - -
ASSGTGTGAGVYEQY TRBJ2-7 TRBV9 TRBD1 -
ASSVLAGEEDEQF TRBJ2-1 TRBV6-1 TRBD2 -
SVVGGCLNSNQPQH TRBJ1-5 TRBV29-1 - -
ASSQSPTGYGETQY TRBJ2-5 TRBV7-6 TRBD1 -
ASSQIAGGFDTQY TRBJ2-3 TRBV4-1 TRBD2 -
ASSQSTGSSYNEQF TRBJ2-1 TRBV16 - medium-sized
ASSEWEGREQY TRBJ2-7 TRBV2 TRBD2 -
ASSLRTGGGGANVLT TRBJ2-6 TRBV9 TRBD1 once
ASSTRQGSYEQY TRBJ2-7 TRBV27 TRBD1 few
ASSLGGSYGYT TRBJ1-2 TRBV5-6 - -
ASSGLRGGYEQY TRBJ2-7 TRBV6-1 - -
ASSARDRNTEAF TRBJ1-1 TRBV5-1 TRBD1 -
ASSPGDEAF TRBJ1-1 TRBV25-1 - once
ASSHLAFRDRAFNQPQH TRBJ1-5 TRBV4-1 TRBD1 once
ASRGAENTEAF TRBJ1-1 TRBV19 - -